A selection of T cell receptor beta chains follows, all from one sample in a study of OX40 agonist ivuxolimab in advanced cancers. Only in-frame clones appear in the TCRdb table, and some are missing; sequencing was by immunoSEQ multiplex PCR. The table records some 80,000 clones, approximately 90% of them present only once. The sample was CD4+ or CD8+ T cells sorted from blood, taken in a trial of the OX40 agonist ivuxolimab. The receptors were gathered from an adult with an advanced solid tumor such as melanoma, head and neck, liver or kidney cancer. CDR3s include the opening cysteine and the closing phenylalanine or tryptophan. The order of the fields is J gene, clone size, V gene, D gene, CDR3 DNA, CDR3 protein. A D gene is named only where the DNA matches it firmly. Expanded clones get a size class; other rows say once, few or many, or leave the size out.

TRBJ1-6 | once | TRBV30 | NA | TGTGCCTGGAGTGTAGGAACTGACTCTATCCCTAATTCACCCCTCCACTTT | CAWSVGTDSIPNSPLHF
TRBJ2-7 | once | TRBV30 | NA | TGTGCCTTCCGGAGGCCCTACGAGCAGTACTTC | CAFRRPYEQYF
TRBJ1-2 | NA | TRBV19 | NA | TGTGCCAGTAGTCGGGGGACTGACTATGGCTACACCTTC | CASSRGTDYGYTF
TRBJ1-2 | NA | TRBV7-9 | NA | TGTGCCAGCAGCTTACCCACATCCGGGGGCAAAGGCTACACCTTC | CASSLPTSGGKGYTF
TRBJ1-5 | NA | TRBV19 | TRBD1 | TGTGCCAGTAGTTCCGGGACAGCCCTTATGCCCCAGCATTTT | CASSSGTALMPQHF
TRBJ1-1 | NA | TRBV18 | NA | TGTGCCAGCTCACGGTCGGATAACACTGAAGCTTTCTTT | CASSRSDNTEAFF
TRBJ1-4 | few | TRBV28 | TRBD1 | TGTGCCACCAGACGCGACAGGGATAATGAAAAACTGTTTTTT | CATRRDRDNEKLFF
TRBJ1-2 | NA | TRBV5-1 | NA | TGCGCCAGCAGCTTGGGTATGGGGACCTATGGCTACACCTTC | CASSLGMGTYGYTF
TRBJ2-3 | NA | TRBV15 | NA | TGTGCCACGAGGGGAAGGGCCGGGCCAGATACGCAGTATTTT | CATRGRAGPDTQYF
TRBJ2-3 | once | TRBV28 | NA | TGTGCCAGCAGTTTATTGGATACGCAGTATTTT | CASSLLDTQYF
TRBJ1-3 | NA | TRBV30 | NA | TGTGCCCTGGACTCAACCTCTGGAAACACCATATATTTT | CALDSTSGNTIYF
TRBJ1-2 | NA | TRBV27 | NA | TGTGCCAGCAGTCCCACAGGGCTTGGCTACACCTTC | CASSPTGLGYTF
TRBJ2-5 | NA | TRBV5-1 | TRBD1 | TGCGCCAGCAGCTCCGGGACAGCATCCCAAGAGACCCAGTACTTC | CASSSGTASQETQYF
TRBJ2-3 | NA | TRBV9 | NA | TGTGCCAGCAGCGTAGGTCTACTCACAGATACGCAGTATTTT | CASSVGLLTDTQYF
TRBJ1-3 | NA | TRBV18 | NA | TGTGCCAGCTCACCGAGCTCTGGAAACACCATATATTTT | CASSPSSGNTIYF
TRBJ1-1 | once | TRBV2 | NA | TGTGCCAGCAGTGAAGCCGGGAACACTGAAGCTTTCTTT | CASSEAGNTEAFF
TRBJ2-7 | once | TRBV7-8 | NA | TGTGCCAGCAGCTTGGAACGGCTCTACGAGCAGTACTTC | CASSLERLYEQYF
TRBJ2-1 | NA | TRBV9 | TRBD2 | TGTGCCAGCAGCGTGATTAGCCTAGCGGGGAATGAGCAGTTCTTC | CASSVISLAGNEQFF
TRBJ1-4 | NA | TRBV2 | TRBD1 | TGTGCCAGCAGCCCCCCGTCCAGGGGGCGGTCCACTAATGAAAAACTGTTTTTT | CASSPPSRGRSTNEKLFF
TRBJ1-2 | NA | TRBV5-4 | NA | TGTGCCAGCAGCCCGGACAATAACTATGGCTACACCTTC | CASSPDNNYGYTF
TRBJ2-5 | NA | TRBV11-2 | NA | TGTGCCAGCAGCCCGGGGTGGGGGGGCACGGAGACCCAGTACTTC | CASSPGWGGTETQYF
TRBJ2-1 | NA | TRBV25-1 | NA | TGTGCCAGCAGTCCGGGATATGAGCAGTTCTTC | CASSPGYEQFF
TRBJ1-5 | NA | TRBV4-2 | TRBD1 | TGTGCCAGCAGCCAAGATCCCCCCGGGACAGCCCGCAATCAGCCCCAGCATTTT | CASSQDPPGTARNQPQHF
TRBJ1-2 | NA | TRBV29-1 | NA | TGCAGTGGAGGACAGTCGGGTGAGGGCTACACCTTC | CSGGQSGEGYTF
TRBJ2-7 | NA | TRBV6-1 | NA | TGTGCCAGCAGTGAGGGACTTTATTACGAGCAGTACTTC | CASSEGLYYEQYF
TRBJ2-1 | NA | TRBV11-3 | NA | TGTGCCAGCAGCTTAGCGGTGGCCCGGGGGCAGTTCTTC | CASSLAVARGQFF
TRBJ2-1 | NA | TRBV4-2 | NA | TGTGCCAGCAGCCAAGGGGTGCCTCTAGGCCTCGGGCAGTTCTTC | CASSQGVPLGLGQFF
TRBJ2-7 | NA | TRBV19 | NA | TGTGCCAGTACCAATCCTGGCGGAGCCCCTTGGGAGCAGTACTTC | CASTNPGGAPWEQYF
TRBJ1-1 | NA | TRBV7-9 | TRBD1 | TGTGCCAGCAGCTTCACAGGGGGCACTGAAGCTTTCTTT | CASSFTGGTEAFF
TRBJ1-2 | NA | TRBV19 | NA | TGTGCCAGTAGTACCCAGGGATACTATGGCTACACCTTC | CASSTQGYYGYTF
TRBJ1-1 | once | TRBV18 | NA | TGTGCCAGCTCCCATGAATTTACGAACACTGAAGCTTTCTTT | CASSHEFTNTEAFF
TRBJ1-1 | once | TRBV6-5 | TRBD1 | TGTGCCAGCACCAAGACAGGGTTGAACACTGAAGCTTTCTTT | CASTKTGLNTEAFF
TRBJ1-1 | once | TRBV6-1 | NA | TGTGCCAGCCGGGGACACCTAAACACTGAAGCTTTCTTT | CASRGHLNTEAFF
TRBJ1-5 | NA | TRBV27 | NA | TGTGCCAGCAGCCCCAAGGGGGGCGGTCAGCCCCAGCATTTT | CASSPKGGGQPQHF
TRBJ2-7 | NA | TRBV6-5 | NA | TGTGCCAGCAGTTACGGGGGCGGATTATCCTACGAGCAGTACTTC | CASSYGGGLSYEQYF
TRBJ1-1 | NA | TRBV15 | NA | TGTGCCACCAGCAGAGCAGGGACCGACGGGACTGAAGCTTTCTTT | CATSRAGTDGTEAFF
TRBJ1-1 | NA | TRBV2 | NA | TGTGCCAGCAGTGATCCCCAGAGGTTCACTGAAGCTTTCTTT | CASSDPQRFTEAFF
TRBJ2-5 | NA | TRBV7-9 | NA | TGTGCCAGCAGCCCGGTGGGGGCGACCCAGTACTTC | CASSPVGATQYF
TRBJ2-2 | NA | TRBV6-6 | TRBD2 | TGTGCCAGCCTGGCGGGGGGGCGGCCCGGGGAGCTGTTTTTT | CASLAGGRPGELFF
TRBJ1-1 | NA | TRBV5-6 | NA | TGTGCCAGCAGCTTACAGAAGAACACTGAAGCTTTCTTT | CASSLQKNTEAFF